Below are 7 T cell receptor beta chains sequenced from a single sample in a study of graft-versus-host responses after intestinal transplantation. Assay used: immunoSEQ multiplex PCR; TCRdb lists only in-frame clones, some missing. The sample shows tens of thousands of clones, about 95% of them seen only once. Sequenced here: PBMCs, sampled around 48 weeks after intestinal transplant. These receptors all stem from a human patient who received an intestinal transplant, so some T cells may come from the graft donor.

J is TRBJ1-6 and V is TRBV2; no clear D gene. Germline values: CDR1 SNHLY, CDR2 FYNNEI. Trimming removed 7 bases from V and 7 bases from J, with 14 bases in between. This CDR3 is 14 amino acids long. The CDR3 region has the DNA TGTGCCAGCAAAAACGACATAGCGAATTCACCCCTCCACTTT. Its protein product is CASKNDIANSPLHF.

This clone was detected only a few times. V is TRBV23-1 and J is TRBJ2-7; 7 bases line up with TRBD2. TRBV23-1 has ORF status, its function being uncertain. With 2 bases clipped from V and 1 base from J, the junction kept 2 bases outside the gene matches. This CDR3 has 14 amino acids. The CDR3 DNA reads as TGCGCCAGCAGTCAAGGGGAGGGGTCCTACGAGCAGTACTTC. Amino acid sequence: CASSQGEGSYEQYF.

The CDR3 sequence is CSVEWSGVRGDTQYF. CDR3 DNA sequence: TGCAGCGTTGAGTGGTCGGGAGTTAGGGGAGATACGCAGTATTTT. V and J are TRBV29-1 and TRBJ2-3, with D perhaps TRBD2 (6 bases). The CDR3 totals 15 residues. Per germline, CDR1 SQVTM and CDR2 ANQGSEA. The ends were cut back, 3 bases at V and 5 bases at J, with 18 bases in the middle.

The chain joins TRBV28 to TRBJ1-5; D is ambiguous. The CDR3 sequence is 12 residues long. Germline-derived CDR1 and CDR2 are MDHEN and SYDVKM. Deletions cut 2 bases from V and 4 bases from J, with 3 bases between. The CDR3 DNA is TGTGCCAGCAGTTTACGGAATCAGCCCCAGCATTTT. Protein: CASSLRNQPQHF.

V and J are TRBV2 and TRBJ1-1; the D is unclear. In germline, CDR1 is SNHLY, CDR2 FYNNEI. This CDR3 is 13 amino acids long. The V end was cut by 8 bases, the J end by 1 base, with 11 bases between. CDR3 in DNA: TGTGCCAGCTCCCGGGCCAGGAACACTGAAGCTTTCTTT. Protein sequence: CASSRARNTEAFF.

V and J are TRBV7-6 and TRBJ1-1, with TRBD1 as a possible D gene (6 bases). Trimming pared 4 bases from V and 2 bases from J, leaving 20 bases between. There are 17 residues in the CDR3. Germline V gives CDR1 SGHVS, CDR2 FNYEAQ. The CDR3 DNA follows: TGTGCCAGCAGCTATGGACGGGTCGGGGGGCGCAACACTGAAGCTTTCTTT. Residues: CASSYGRVGGRNTEAFF.

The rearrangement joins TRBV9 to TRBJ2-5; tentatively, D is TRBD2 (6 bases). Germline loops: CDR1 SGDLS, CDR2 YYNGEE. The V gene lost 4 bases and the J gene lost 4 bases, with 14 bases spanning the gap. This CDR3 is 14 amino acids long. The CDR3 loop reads CASSSRGSGETQYF. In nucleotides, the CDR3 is TGTGCCAGCAGCTCTCGGGGGTCGGGAGAGACCCAGTACTTC.